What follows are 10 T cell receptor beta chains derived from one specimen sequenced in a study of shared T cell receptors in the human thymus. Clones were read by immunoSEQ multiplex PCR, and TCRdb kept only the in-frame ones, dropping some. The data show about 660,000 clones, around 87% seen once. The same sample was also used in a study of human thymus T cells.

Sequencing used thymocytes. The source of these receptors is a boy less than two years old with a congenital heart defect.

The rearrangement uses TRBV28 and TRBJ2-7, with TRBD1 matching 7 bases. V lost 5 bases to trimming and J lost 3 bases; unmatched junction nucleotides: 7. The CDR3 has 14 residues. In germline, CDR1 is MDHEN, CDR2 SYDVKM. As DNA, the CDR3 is TGTGCCAGCAGTGCACAGGGGACGAACTACGAGCAGTACTTC. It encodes CASSAQGTNYEQYF.

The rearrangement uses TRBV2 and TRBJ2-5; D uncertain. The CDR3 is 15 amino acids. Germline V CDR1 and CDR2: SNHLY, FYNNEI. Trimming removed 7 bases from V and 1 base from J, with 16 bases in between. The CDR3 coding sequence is TGTGCCAGCACTATTCCTCTAGTCCGCCAAGAGACCCAGTACTTC. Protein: CASTIPLVRQETQYF.

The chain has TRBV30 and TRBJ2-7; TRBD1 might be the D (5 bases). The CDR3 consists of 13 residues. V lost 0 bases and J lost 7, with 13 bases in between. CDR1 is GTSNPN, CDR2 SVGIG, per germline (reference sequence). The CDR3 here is CAWSVPSGREQYF. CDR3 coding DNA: TGTGCCTGGAGTGTCCCCTCAGGGCGGGAGCAGTACTTC.

CDR3: CASSQEGRYEDEQYF. CDR3 DNA: TGCGCCAGCAGCCAAGAGGGGAGATATGAAGACGAGCAGTACTTC. This sequence joins TRBV4-3 and TRBJ2-7, with D maybe TRBD2 (5 bases). Germline-derived CDR1 and CDR2 are LGHNA and YSLEER. The CDR3 is 15 residues long. Trimming took off 0 bases at V and 5 bases at J, with 14 bases between the two ends.

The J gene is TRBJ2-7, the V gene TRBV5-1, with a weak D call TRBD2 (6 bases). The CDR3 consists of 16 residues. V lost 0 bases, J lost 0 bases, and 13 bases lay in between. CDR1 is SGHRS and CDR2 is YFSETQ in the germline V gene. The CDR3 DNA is TGCGCCAGCAGCTTGGCCCATGGAGGGGTCTCCTACGAGCAGTACTTC. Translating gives CASSLAHGGVSYEQYF.

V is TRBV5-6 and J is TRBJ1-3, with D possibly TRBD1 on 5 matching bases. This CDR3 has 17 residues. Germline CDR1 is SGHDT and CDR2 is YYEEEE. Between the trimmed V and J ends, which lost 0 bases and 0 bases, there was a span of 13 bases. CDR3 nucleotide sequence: TGTGCCAGCAGCTTGGAGGGGCGCGGGGGCTCTGGAAACACCATATATTTT. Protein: CASSLEGRGGSGNTIYF.

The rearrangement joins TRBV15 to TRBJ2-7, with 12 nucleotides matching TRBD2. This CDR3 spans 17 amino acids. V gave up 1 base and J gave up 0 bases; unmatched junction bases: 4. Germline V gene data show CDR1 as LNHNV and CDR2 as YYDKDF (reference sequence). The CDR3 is CATSRGLAGATSYEQYF. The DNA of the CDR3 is TGTGCCACCAGCAGAGGACTAGCGGGAGCAACCTCCTACGAGCAGTACTTC. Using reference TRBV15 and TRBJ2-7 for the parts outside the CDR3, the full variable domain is DAMVIQNPRYQVTQFGKPVTLSCSQTLNHNVMYWYQQKSSQAPKLLFHYYDKDFNNEADTPDNFQSRRPNTSFCFLDIRSPGLGDTAMYLCATSRGLAGATSYEQYFGPGTRLTVT.

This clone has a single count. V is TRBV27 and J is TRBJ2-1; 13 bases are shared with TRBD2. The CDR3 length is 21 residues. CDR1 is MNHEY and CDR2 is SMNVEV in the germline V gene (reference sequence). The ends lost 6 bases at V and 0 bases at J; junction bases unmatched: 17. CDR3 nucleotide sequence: TGTGCCAGCAGCTACTCCCCGGCGGGACTAGCGGGGCTGGGCTCCTACAATGAGCAGTTCTTC. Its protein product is CASSYSPAGLAGLGSYNEQFF.

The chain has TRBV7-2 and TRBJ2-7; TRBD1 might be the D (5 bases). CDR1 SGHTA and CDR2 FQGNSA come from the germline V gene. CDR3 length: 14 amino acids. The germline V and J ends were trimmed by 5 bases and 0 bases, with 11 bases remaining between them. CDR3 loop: CASSAETVSYEQYF. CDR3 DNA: TGTGCCAGCAGCGCGGAGACAGTCTCCTACGAGCAGTACTTC.

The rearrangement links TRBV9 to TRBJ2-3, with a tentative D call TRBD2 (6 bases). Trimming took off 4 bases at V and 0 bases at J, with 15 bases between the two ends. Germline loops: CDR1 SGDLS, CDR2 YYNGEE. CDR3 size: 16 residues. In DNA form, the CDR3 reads TGTGCCAGCAGCCCGGACTATAAATCTAGCACAGATACGCAGTATTTT. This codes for CASSPDYKSSTDTQYF.